These 3 T cell receptor beta chains were all obtained from the same sample, sequenced in a study of T cells in Graves' hyperthyroidism and ophthalmopathy (dated by TCRdb to between 2018 and 2020). Library prep was done by multiplex PCR. Sequencing relied on an Illumina HiSeq 2000. Amplification of TCR beta CDR3 regions was carried out from RNA transcripts. The TCR CDR3 was subjected to a first round of RT-PCR using the HTBI primer set and the Qiagen OneStep RT-PCR kit. TCRdb reprocessed the public reads (quality trimming at Q25 with fastp, clone calling with MiXCR) and kept in-frame beta chains. Records with the same CDR3 protein are collapsed into one entry carrying the most frequent genes and DNA. The sample table lists under 650,000 distinct CDR3 sequences, 15% to 20% of them with a count of one. Clones ranked in the top ten supply around 4% of the sample. Sequenced material: blood. Receptors originate from a woman in her twenties or thirties with Graves' hyperthyroidism.

This sequence joins TRBV19 and TRBJ1-5; D is undetermined. Germline-derived CDR1 and CDR2 are LNHDA and SQIVND (reference sequence). CDR3 length: 14 amino acids. Trimming cost V 2 bases and J 1 base, with 6 bases left between them. CDR3 DNA: TGTGCCAGTAGTATAACTGGAAGCAATCAGCCCCAGCATTTT. This translates into CASSITGSNQPQHF.

This clonotype was seen ten or more times. The chain employs TRBV12-3 or TRBV12-4 and TRBJ2-1; 10 bases line up with TRBD2. The ends lost 4 bases at V and 10 bases at J; junction bases unmatched: 10. This CDR3 has 15 amino acids. The CDR3: CASSWGLAGVGEQFF. The DNA of the CDR3 is TGTGCCAGCAGTTGGGGGCTAGCGGGAGTAGGCGAGCAGTTCTTC.

The chain combines TRBV3-1 with TRBJ2-3; 7 positions match TRBD2. J lost 1 base, V lost 4 bases, and 8 bases had no gene match. Looked up from germline, CDR1 is LGHDT and CDR2 is YNNKEL (reference sequence). CDR3 length: 16 residues. As DNA, the CDR3 is TGTGCCAGCAGCCCGCTCTGGGGGGGGGGCACAGATACGCAGTATTTT. It translates to CASSPLWGGGTDTQYF.